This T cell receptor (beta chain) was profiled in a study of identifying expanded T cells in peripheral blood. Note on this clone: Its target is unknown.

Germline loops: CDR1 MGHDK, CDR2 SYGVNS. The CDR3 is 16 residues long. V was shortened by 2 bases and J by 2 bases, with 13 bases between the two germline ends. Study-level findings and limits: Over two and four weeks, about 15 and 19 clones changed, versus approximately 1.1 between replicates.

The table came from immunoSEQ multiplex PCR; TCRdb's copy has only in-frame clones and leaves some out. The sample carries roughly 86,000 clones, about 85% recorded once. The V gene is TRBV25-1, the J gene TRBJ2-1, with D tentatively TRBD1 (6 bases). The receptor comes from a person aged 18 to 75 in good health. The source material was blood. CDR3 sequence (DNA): TGTGCCAGCAGTGAAATCACAGGGACGGCCTACAATGAGCAGTTCTTC. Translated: CASSEITGTAYNEQFF.